The rows below give T cell receptor beta chains drawn from one sample of a study of T cells in Graves' hyperthyroidism and ophthalmopathy. TCRdb called the multiplex PCR reads again in MiXCR, with one record for every CDR3 protein. The profile shows around 720,000 distinct CDR3 sequences, over 35% of them singletons. Sequenced material: blood. The receptors were gathered from a woman in her thirties or forties with Graves' hyperthyroidism. CDR3s include the opening cysteine and the closing phenylalanine or tryptophan. A D gene is named only where the DNA matches it firmly. Expanded clones are given a class, and other clones once, few, many or no size at all.

clone size	D gene	V gene	J gene	CDR3 DNA	CDR3 protein
few	-	TRBV6-2/TRBV6-3	TRBJ2-7	TGTGCCAGCAGTTACCATACAAAGTTCGGGACACAGTCCTACGAGCAGTACTTC	CASSYHTKFGTQSYEQYF
-	-	TRBV5-1	TRBJ1-2	TGCGCCAGCAGCTTGGAGTCAGGGGCTAACTATGGCTACACCTTC	CASSLESGANYGYTF
-	-	TRBV10-3	TRBJ2-7	TGTGCCATCCTGGGCGGGGACGAGCAGTACTTC	CAILGGDEQYF
few	TRBD2	TRBV12-3/TRBV12-4	TRBJ2-2	TGTGCCAGCGGGTCTTTCCGACTAGCGGGGGGCACCGGGGAGCTGTTTTTT	CASGSFRLAGGTGELFF
few	-	TRBV19	TRBJ1-6	TGCGCCAGCAGCCAAGTGGGGCCAGGGTATAATTCACCCCTCCACTTT	CASSQVGPGYNSPLHF
many	-	TRBV7-9	TRBJ1-1	TGTGCCAGCAGCTTAGGGCATATTAACACTGAAGCTTTCTTT	CASSLGHINTEAFF
many	-	TRBV12-3/TRBV12-4	TRBJ2-7	TGTGCCAGCAGTTTAGCGGTGGTGTCTCGCGAGCAGTACTTC	CASSLAVVSREQYF
many	-	TRBV9	TRBJ1-3	TGTGCCAGCAGCGCGGACGGCCACTCTGGAAACACCATATATTTT	CASSADGHSGNTIYF
once	TRBD2	TRBV29-1	TRBJ2-1	TGCAGCGGCCTGGGGGGGACTAGCCGGAATGTCTATGAGCAGTTCTTC	CSGLGGTSRNVYEQFF
many	-	TRBV7-2	TRBJ1-2	TGTGCCAGCAGCTTAGCCCCCGCTGACCTATACTATGGCTACACCTTC	CASSLAPADLYYGYTF
many	-	TRBV29-1	TRBJ1-5	TGCAGCGTTGAAGATGATCAGCCCCAGCATTTT	CSVEDDQPQHF
-	TRBD2	TRBV13	TRBJ2-7	TGTGCCAGCAGCTCCCCTAGCGGGAGAAGCAACGAGCAGTACTTC	CASSSPSGRSNEQYF
many	TRBD1	TRBV7-2	TRBJ1-2	TGTGCCAGCAGCCACCAGACAGGGAACTATGGCTACACCTTC	CASSHQTGNYGYTF
-	-	TRBV10-3	TRBJ1-2	TGTGCCATCAGTGAAGGCAGAATCGGCGTCTATGGCTACACCTTC	CAISEGRIGVYGYTF
few	-	TRBV6-2/TRBV6-3	TRBJ1-1	TGTGCCAGCAGGCCCGAGGGACGGGGTGTGAACACTGAAGCTTTCTTT	CASRPEGRGVNTEAFF
once	TRBD2	TRBV14	TRBJ2-7	TGTGCCAGCAGTCCAAAGGTGGGACTAGCGGGACCATTCTCCTACGAGCAGTACTTC	CASSPKVGLAGPFSYEQYF
-	-	TRBV5-4	TRBJ1-6	TGTGCCACCGGGGTGGGCGGAAGGGTTGATTCACCCCTCCACTTT	CATGVGGRVDSPLHF
-	TRBD2	TRBV20-1	TRBJ2-5	TGCAGTGCCCGGATGGTTAGCGGGTTTCCGTTGGGCGAGACCCAGTACTTC	CSARMVSGFPLGETQYF
-	TRBD1	TRBV20-1	TRBJ2-7	TGCAGTGCGTCCGGGACAGGGGCCACCTACGAGCAGTACTTC	CSASGTGATYEQYF
many	-	TRBV20-1	TRBJ2-7	TGCAGTGCCGAGACGGCTAACTCCTACGAGCAGTACTTC	CSAETANSYEQYF
few	-	TRBV12-3/TRBV12-4	TRBJ1-3	TGTGCCAGCAGTCCCGAGGGGGGCTCTGGAAACACCATATATTTT	CASSPEGGSGNTIYF
few	-	TRBV5-4	TRBJ1-3	TGTGCCAGCAGCTTGGGACAGGCCCCCGACACCATATATTTT	CASSLGQAPDTIYF
many	TRBD1	TRBV19	TRBJ1-1	TGTGCCAGTAGTATTGAGGGGGCGAACACTGAAGCTTTCTTT	CASSIEGANTEAFF
-	-	TRBV20-1	TRBJ1-2	TGCAGTGCTCTCCGGGACACCCGGGGTGGCTACACCTTC	CSALRDTRGGYTF
-	-	TRBV7-2	TRBJ2-7	TGTGCCACCCAAGACCGGGAGACAGGAGCTAACGAGCAGTACTTC	CATQDRETGANEQYF
many	TRBD2	TRBV2	TRBJ2-2	TGTGCCAGCAGAGGAGGGACTAGTTTCACCGGGGAGCTGTTTTTT	CASRGGTSFTGELFF
many	-	TRBV7-2	TRBJ1-1	TGTGCCAGCAGCTTAGAACAGGGAAGGACTGAAGCTTTCTTT	CASSLEQGRTEAFF
many	TRBD1	TRBV12-3/TRBV12-4	TRBJ2-7	TGTGCCAGCGGCCCCAAGGGACAGTGGGGCGAGCAGTACTTC	CASGPKGQWGEQYF
-	-	TRBV12-3/TRBV12-4	TRBJ1-1	TGTGCCAGCAGTTTTAGGCAGGCTCCCAACACTGAAGCTTTCTTT	CASSFRQAPNTEAFF
-	-	TRBV27	TRBJ1-1	TGTGCCAGCAGTTTCGACCCTATCCTCCGGGGAGGGGGTATTGAAGCTTTCTTT	CASSFDPILRGGGIEAFF
few	-	TRBV4-3	TRBJ2-7	TGCGCCAGCAGCCAAGATCTGACAGGAATATTCGAGCAGTACTTC	CASSQDLTGIFEQYF
-	TRBD2	TRBV7-9	TRBJ2-5	TGTGCCAGCAGCGGCTTCCTAGCGGGGCAAGAGACCCAGTACTTC	CASSGFLAGQETQYF
-	TRBD2	TRBV19	TRBJ2-7	TGTGCCAGTAGTATCTCGCTAGCGGAAAGCTACGAGCAGTACTTC	CASSISLAESYEQYF
few	-	TRBV7-9	TRBJ1-6	TGTGCCAGCAGTCGTCGGGCCGGTTCACCCCTCCACTTT	CASSRRAGSPLHF
-	TRBD1	TRBV7-6	TRBJ1-1	TGTGCCAACAGCCGAACAGGGGCCTCTAGTGGAGCTTTCTTT	CANSRTGASSGAFF
-	-	TRBV5-4	TRBJ1-6	TGTGCCAGCAGGGGGGCCAGGCAGACCGATTCACCCCTCCACTTT	CASRGARQTDSPLHF
-	-	TRBV19	TRBJ1-4	TGTGCCAGTAGTCTACGATCGGGTCCTGAAAAACTGTTTTTT	CASSLRSGPEKLFF
-	-	TRBV7-2	TRBJ1-4	TGTGCCAGCATCTCGGGACCGCCGGAAAAACTGTTTTTT	CASISGPPEKLFF
many	-	TRBV29-1	TRBJ2-7	TGCAGCGTGGAGACGGGTTACGAGCAGTACTTC	CSVETGYEQYF
-	TRBD2	TRBV29-1	TRBJ2-7	TGCAGCGTTGAAACGGGGGGCTCCTACGAGCAGTACTTC	CSVETGGSYEQYF
few	TRBD2	TRBV9	TRBJ2-7	TGTGCCAGCAACTTAGCGGGAGAGGCCTACGAGCAGTACTTC	CASNLAGEAYEQYF
many	-	TRBV4-3	TRBJ1-2	TGCGCCAGCAGCATGGGCAGCAATTCTAACTATGGCTACACCTTC	CASSMGSNSNYGYTF
many	-	TRBV7-9	TRBJ1-2	TGTGCCAGCAGCTTAGCGGGCACTAACTATGGCTACACCTTC	CASSLAGTNYGYTF
many	TRBD1	TRBV10-2	TRBJ2-7	TGCGCCAGCAGTGCGGGGACAGGGGGCGACGAGCAGTACTTC	CASSAGTGGDEQYF
-	-	TRBV4-3	TRBJ1-5	TGCGCCAGCAGCCAAGATAGGCAGAATCAGCCCCAGCATTTT	CASSQDRQNQPQHF
few	-	TRBV12-3/TRBV12-4	TRBJ1-2	TGTGCCAGCAGTTTAAGGACGCAGCGTGGCTACACCTTC	CASSLRTQRGYTF
-	TRBD1	TRBV12-3/TRBV12-4	TRBJ1-5	TGTGCCAGCAGTACACAGGGGAATAGCAATCAGCCCCAGCATTTT	CASSTQGNSNQPQHF
many	-	TRBV25-1	TRBJ1-4	TGTGCCAGCAGTGAGGAGGAAAAACTGTTTTTT	CASSEEEKLFF
-	TRBD1	TRBV19	TRBJ1-5	TGTGCCAGTAGCGAGGACAGGGGGCTTATTGGCAATCAGCCCCAGCATTTT	CASSEDRGLIGNQPQHF
-	TRBD2	TRBV2	TRBJ2-7	TGTGCCAGCAAAGTAGCGGGCGAATACGAGCAGTACTTC	CASKVAGEYEQYF
many	TRBD1	TRBV29-1	TRBJ1-1	TGCAGCCTCAACAGGGGCATGGGCACTGAAGCTTTCTTT	CSLNRGMGTEAFF
-	TRBD1	TRBV29-1	TRBJ1-2	TGCAGCGTGACTGCGGAGGGGGCGGGCGGCTACACCTTC	CSVTAEGAGGYTF
-	-	TRBV6-2/TRBV6-3	TRBJ2-7	TGTGCCAGCAGCTTTTCAGGGCACTCCTACGAGCAGTACTTC	CASSFSGHSYEQYF
-	-	TRBV18	TRBJ2-7	TGTGCCAGCTCACCACCGGGGAGTAGATACGAGCAGTACTTC	CASSPPGSRYEQYF
many	-	TRBV20-1	TRBJ2-5	TGCAGTTACTCGGACGGGGAGACCCAGTACTTC	CSYSDGETQYF
-	-	TRBV12-3/TRBV12-4	TRBJ2-2	TGTGCCAGCAGTTGGACGGGCAGGGACACCGGGGAGCTGTTTTTT	CASSWTGRDTGELFF
many	-	TRBV7-9	TRBJ2-5	TGTGCCAGCAGACCGGGCAGCGGACAAGAGACCCAGTACTTC	CASRPGSGQETQYF